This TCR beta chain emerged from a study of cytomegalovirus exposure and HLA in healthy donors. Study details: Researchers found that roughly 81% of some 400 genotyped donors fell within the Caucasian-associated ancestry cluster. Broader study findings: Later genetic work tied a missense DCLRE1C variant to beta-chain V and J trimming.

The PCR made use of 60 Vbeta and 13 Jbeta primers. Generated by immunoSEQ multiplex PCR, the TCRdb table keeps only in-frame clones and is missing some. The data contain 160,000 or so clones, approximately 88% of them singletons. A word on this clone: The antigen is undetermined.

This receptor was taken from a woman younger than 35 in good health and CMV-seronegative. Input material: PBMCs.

The DNA of the CDR3 is TGCGCCAGCAGCCAAGTTGGGACTAGCCGAAATGAGCAGTTCTTC. It codes for CASSQVGTSRNEQFF. This chain joins TRBV4-1 and TRBJ2-1, with 9 bases aligning to TRBD2. Looked up from germline, CDR1 is MGHRA and CDR2 is YSYEKL. Trimming cost V 1 base and J 7 bases; bases outside gene matches: 5. The CDR3 sequence is 15 residues long.